The TCR beta chain described here comes from a study of PD-1 blockade in classical Hodgkin lymphoma. General observations from the study: Relapsed/refractory patients reportedly had the lowest baseline TCR diversity, below newly diagnosed patients, who were below healthy donors. Nothing has yet pinned down what causes the repertoire differences, possibly disease activity or prior therapy.

Using immunoSEQ multiplex PCR, the repertoire was profiled, and TCRdb retains in-frame clones only, with some absent. The sample includes some 49,000 clones, roughly 93% of them seen just once. Concerning this clone itself: Its matching antigen is unknown.

V was shortened by 3 bases and J by 0 bases, with 10 bases between the two germline ends. CDR3 length: 14 residues. CDR1 and CDR2 (germline): SGHRS, YFSETQ. Time point denoted: newly diagnosed, previously untreated cHL patient sample. Comparator PBMCs were from newly diagnosed, untreated classical Hodgkin lymphoma. The chain couples TRBV5-1 to TRBJ2-7; a weak D match, TRBD2 (6 bases). The sample comprised peripheral blood mononuclear cells (PBMCs). This TCR was recovered from a human donor with classical Hodgkin lymphoma. CDR3 region: CASSYGTLSYEQYF. The CDR3 region has the DNA TGCGCCAGCAGCTACGGGACTCTCTCCTACGAGCAGTACTTC.